The rows below give T cell receptor beta chains drawn from one sample of a study of blood T cell repertoires in COVID-19. The assay was immunoSEQ multiplex PCR, and TCRdb's table has in-frame clones only and misses some. Of approximately 130,000 clones in the sample, roughly four fifths were seen once. Input material: PBMCs or T cells enriched from blood (not recorded which). The receptors here all came from a man aged 25-45 years who had recovered from COVID-19. CDR3s include the opening cysteine and the closing phenylalanine or tryptophan. A D gene is named only where the DNA matches it firmly. Only some rows state a clone size, as once, few, many or a class for expanded clones.

V	size	D	J	CDR3	DNA
TRBV5-1	NA	NA	TRBJ2-2	CASSSQGTGELFF	TGCGCCAGCAGCTCCCAGGGGACCGGGGAGCTGTTTTTT
TRBV14	NA	TRBD1	TRBJ1-3	CASSRRQGAGNTIYF	TGTGCCAGCAGCCGAAGACAGGGGGCCGGAAACACCATATATTTT
TRBV20-1	NA	NA	TRBJ1-1	CSASPRRGGNTEAFF	TGCAGTGCTAGTCCCCGGAGAGGGGGGAACACTGAAGCTTTCTTT
TRBV5-1	NA	NA	TRBJ2-3	CASRDQGVADTQYF	TGCGCCAGCAGGGATCAAGGGGTAGCAGATACGCAGTATTTT
TRBV5-6	few	TRBD1	TRBJ1-2	CASSLWGTGDSYGYTF	TGTGCCAGCAGCTTGTGGGGGACAGGGGATTCCTATGGCTACACCTTC
TRBV24-1	NA	NA	TRBJ2-3	CATSDPGSGGTDTQYF	TGTGCCACCAGTGACCCCGGGTCAGGGGGCACAGATACGCAGTATTTT
TRBV27	few	TRBD2	TRBJ2-2	CASSTRRSGSPIGTGELFF	TGTGCCAGCAGTACCCGCCGCAGCGGGAGTCCCATTGGCACCGGGGAGCTGTTTTTT
TRBV6-5	few	NA	TRBJ1-2	CASKAGPTSNYGYTF	TGTGCCAGCAAGGCAGGTCCCACCTCTAACTATGGCTACACCTTC
TRBV11-2	NA	TRBD2	TRBJ2-2	CASSSGLAGGGYTGELFF	TGTGCCAGCAGCTCAGGACTAGCGGGAGGAGGGTACACCGGGGAGCTGTTTTTT
TRBV10-3	NA	TRBD1	TRBJ1-1	CAIIGTVNTEAFF	TGTGCCATCATCGGGACAGTCAACACTGAAGCTTTCTTT
TRBV27	NA	TRBD1	TRBJ1-2	CASSLAQGALYGYTF	TGTGCCAGCAGTCTAGCCCAGGGGGCGTTATATGGCTACACCTTC
TRBV5-1	NA	TRBD1	TRBJ2-2	CASTPRQGLGELFF	TGCGCCAGCACCCCCCGACAGGGGTTAGGGGAGCTGTTTTTT
TRBV5-6	NA	NA	TRBJ2-7	CASSLTGYEQYF	TGTGCCAGCAGCCTGACAGGCTACGAGCAGTACTTC
TRBV5-1	NA	TRBD2	TRBJ2-2	CASSGASGTSGGNTGELFF	TGCGCCAGCAGCGGGGCATCCGGGACTAGCGGGGGGAACACCGGGGAGCTGTTTTTT
TRBV28	NA	TRBD1	TRBJ2-7	CASSGTVFSYEQYF	TGTGCCAGCAGCGGGACAGTTTTCTCCTACGAGCAGTACTTC
TRBV4-1	NA	TRBD1	TRBJ1-2	CASSQEVGAQGHYGYTF	TGCGCCAGCAGCCAAGAAGTGGGTGCACAGGGGCACTATGGCTACACCTTC
TRBV3-1/TRBV3-2	NA	NA	TRBJ2-6	CASSQRGGANVLTF	TGTGCCAGCAGCCAGCGTGGTGGGGCCAACGTCCTGACTTTC
TRBV10-3	NA	NA	TRBJ1-6	CAISEGGVPLDSPLHF	TGTGCCATCAGTGAGGGAGGGGTGCCATTAGATTCACCCCTCCACTTT
TRBV11-2	once	TRBD1	TRBJ1-1	CASSLGDRAEAFF	TGTGCCAGCAGCTTAGGGGACAGGGCTGAAGCTTTCTTT
TRBV5-1	NA	NA	TRBJ2-7	CASSPEPGRNEQYF	TGCGCCAGCAGCCCCGAACCAGGTCGCAACGAGCAGTACTTC
TRBV5-6	few	TRBD1	TRBJ1-6	CASSLGGQGSSPLHF	TGTGCCAGCAGCTTGGGGGGACAGGGGAGTTCACCCCTCCACTTT
TRBV7-9	NA	TRBD1	TRBJ1-4	CASSHAGQGLLELFF	TGTGCCAGCAGCCATGCGGGACAGGGTCTTCTGGAACTGTTTTTT
TRBV5-6	few	NA	TRBJ1-2	CASSFGGGYTF	TGTGCCAGCAGCTTTGGGGGCGGCTACACCTTC
TRBV7-9	NA	TRBD2	TRBJ2-7	CASSLESLAGYEQYF	TGTGCCAGCAGCTTAGAGTCACTAGCGGGCTACGAGCAGTACTTC
TRBV2	NA	NA	TRBJ1-3	CASTNSRGAGNTIYF	TGTGCCAGCACCAACTCCAGGGGCGCTGGAAACACCATATATTTT
TRBV3-1/TRBV3-2	NA	TRBD2	TRBJ2-2	CASSHQGLANTGELFF	TGTGCCAGCAGCCACCAAGGACTAGCGAACACCGGGGAGCTGTTTTTT
TRBV20-1	NA	TRBD2	TRBJ2-5	CSCGTKETQYF	TGCAGTTGCGGGACTAAAGAGACCCAGTACTTC
TRBV20-1	few	NA	TRBJ1-1	CSASSTGLNTEAFF	TGCAGTGCTAGTTCCACAGGACTGAACACTGAAGCTTTCTTT
TRBV20-1	few	NA	TRBJ1-2	CSARSPSGYTF	TGCAGTGCTAGGTCCCCCTCGGGCTACACCTTC
TRBV9	NA	NA	TRBJ1-1	CASSPRWDTEAFF	TGTGCCAGCAGCCCGCGGTGGGACACTGAAGCTTTCTTT
TRBV6-5	NA	TRBD1	TRBJ1-1	CASGQGAVGHTEAFF	TGTGCCAGCGGACAGGGGGCTGTAGGACACACTGAAGCTTTCTTT
TRBV3-1/TRBV3-2	NA	TRBD1	TRBJ1-4	CASSLSGGGGEKLFF	TGTGCCAGCAGTCTGTCAGGGGGCGGGGGTGAAAAACTGTTTTTT
TRBV4-2	NA	TRBD1	TRBJ1-1	CASSQEGTGGANTEAFF	TGTGCCAGCAGCCAAGAAGGGACAGGGGGCGCCAACACTGAAGCTTTCTTT
TRBV5-4	NA	TRBD1	TRBJ1-1	CASSAGQPPKDTEAFF	TGTGCCAGCAGCGCGGGACAGCCCCCCAAGGACACTGAAGCTTTCTTT
TRBV14	few	NA	TRBJ1-2	CASSQRGQFGYTF	TGTGCCAGCAGCCAGAGGGGACAATTTGGCTACACCTTC
TRBV2	once	NA	TRBJ2-2	CASSEPAPGELFF	TGTGCCAGCAGTGAACCAGCGCCCGGGGAGCTGTTTTTT
TRBV6-1	NA	NA	TRBJ1-2	CASSEWRGGGYTF	TGTGCCAGCAGTGAGTGGAGGGGCGGCGGCTACACCTTC
TRBV25-1	NA	TRBD2	TRBJ2-1	CASSASGRLNNEQFF	TGTGCCAGCAGTGCTAGCGGGAGGTTAAACAATGAGCAGTTCTTC
TRBV4-1	NA	TRBD2	TRBJ2-3	CASSQPRLAASTDTQYF	TGCGCCAGCAGCCAACCGAGACTAGCGGCTAGCACAGATACGCAGTATTTT
TRBV25-1	NA	NA	TRBJ2-2	CASHSARTGELFF	TGTGCCTCTCATTCGGCGCGGACCGGGGAGCTGTTTTTT
TRBV3-1/TRBV3-2	NA	TRBD1	TRBJ2-5	CASSQDRGQGVFGTQYF	TGTGCCAGCAGCCAAGATCGGGGACAGGGGGTTTTCGGGACCCAGTACTTC
TRBV10-3	NA	NA	TRBJ1-2	CAISLFYRDLVSGYTF	TGTGCCATCAGTCTTTTTTACAGGGATTTAGTGAGTGGCTACACCTTC
TRBV9	NA	NA	TRBJ1-1	CASSPQVKRTEAFF	TGTGCCAGCAGCCCCCAGGTAAAGAGAACTGAAGCTTTCTTT
TRBV7-2	NA	NA	TRBJ2-5	CASSSRTGETQYF	TGTGCCAGCAGCTCGCGCACAGGGGAGACCCAGTACTTC
TRBV9	NA	TRBD1	TRBJ1-5	CASSAGTENQPQHF	TGTGCCAGCAGCGCCGGGACAGAGAATCAGCCCCAGCATTTT
TRBV19	NA	NA	TRBJ1-1	CASSIGPSEAFF	TGTGCCAGTAGTATAGGTCCATCTGAAGCTTTCTTT
TRBV3-1/TRBV3-2	NA	TRBD2	TRBJ2-1	CASSLLTSGGTSYNEQFF	TGTGCCAGCAGCCTACTAACTAGCGGGGGGACCTCCTACAATGAGCAGTTCTTC
TRBV3-1/TRBV3-2	NA	TRBD1	TRBJ1-2	CASTTGGAGSGYTF	TGTGCCAGCACGACAGGGGGCGCTGGGTCTGGCTACACCTTC
TRBV7-9	NA	TRBD1	TRBJ1-1	CASSPQGALNTEAFF	TGTGCCAGCAGCCCCCAGGGGGCCCTGAACACTGAAGCTTTCTTT
TRBV14	NA	TRBD1	TRBJ1-6	CASSQVRDSYSPLHF	TGTGCCAGCAGCCAAGTCCGGGACAGCTATTCACCCCTCCACTTT
TRBV7-9	NA	TRBD1	TRBJ1-2	CASSDDRGLDYGYTF	TGTGCCAGCAGCGATGACAGGGGTCTCGACTATGGCTACACCTTC
TRBV7-8	NA	NA	TRBJ1-5	CASSLQDYQPQHF	TGTGCCAGCAGCCTACAAGATTATCAGCCCCAGCATTTT
TRBV29-1	NA	NA	TRBJ1-1	CSAARGGDTEAFF	TGCAGCGCCGCCCGGGGGGGAGATACTGAAGCTTTCTTT
TRBV9	NA	NA	TRBJ2-2	CASSAGQGRLGTGELFF	TGTGCCAGCAGCGCAGGGCAGGGGAGATTGGGAACCGGGGAGCTGTTTTTT
TRBV5-6	NA	TRBD1	TRBJ2-7	CASSLEGRGREQYF	TGTGCCAGCAGCTTGGAAGGCAGGGGGCGCGAGCAGTACTTC